What follows are 16 T cell receptor beta chains derived from one specimen sequenced in a study of cytomegalovirus exposure and HLA in healthy donors. Clones were sequenced by immunoSEQ multiplex PCR, and TCRdb holds only the in-frame ones, with some missing. Of tens of thousands of clones in the sample, approximately 93% are singletons; the top ten hold 0.65% to 0.7%. The sequenced sample was PBMCs. These receptors were obtained from a man younger than 35 in good health and CMV-seronegative.

The rearrangement joins TRBV18 to TRBJ1-5, with D tentatively TRBD1 (6 bases). CDR3 length equals 14 residues. CDR1 KGHSH and CDR2 LQKENI come from the germline V gene. Trimming pared 3 bases from V and 6 bases from J, leaving 12 bases between. The CDR3 region has the DNA TGTGCCAGCTCACCTGCACAGGGTGCTCAGCCCCAGCATTTT. It codes for CASSPAQGAQPQHF.

V is TRBV9 and J is TRBJ1-5; D might be TRBD1 (5 bases). Germline CDR1 SGDLS, CDR2 YYNGEE. There are 15 residues in the CDR3. V was trimmed by 0 bases and J by 7 bases, leaving 14 bases between them. This CDR3 is CASSVGGVAGQPQHF. The CDR3 DNA follows: TGTGCCAGCAGCGTAGGGGGGGTAGCCGGGCAGCCCCAGCATTTT.

The chain combines TRBV19 with TRBJ2-5, with TRBD2 matching 13 bases. J lost 3 bases, V lost 5 bases, and 3 bases had no gene match. The CDR3 runs 15 residues. In germline, CDR1 is LNHDA, CDR2 SQIVND (reference sequence). The CDR3 DNA follows: TGTGCCAGTAGTGGACTAGCGGGGGTCAAAGAGACCCAGTACTTC. Its translation: CASSGLAGVKETQYF. Full variable domain (missing parts from reference TRBV19 and TRBJ2-5): DGGITQSPKYLFRKEGQNVTLSCEQNLNHDAMYWYRQDPGQGLRLIYYSQIVNDFQKGDIAEGYSVSREKKESFPLTVTSAQKNPTAFYLCASSGLAGVKETQYFGPGTRLLVL.

V and J are TRBV19 and TRBJ1-1; D is unresolved. This CDR3 has 15 residues. In germline, CDR1 is LNHDA, CDR2 SQIVND (reference sequence). Trimming removed 5 bases at V and 1 base at J, with 14 bases between. CDR3 residues: CASSPPATRNTEAFF. CDR3 nucleotides: TGTGCCAGTAGTCCCCCTGCCACAAGGAACACTGAAGCTTTCTTT.

V and J are TRBV4-3 and TRBJ2-3; weak D call: TRBD2 (6 bases). Trimming removed 0 bases at V and 0 bases at J, with 7 bases between. Germline loops: CDR1 LGHNA, CDR2 YSLEER. The CDR3 has 15 residues. CDR3 sequence reads: CASSQEGLSTDTQYF. The CDR3 bases are TGCGCCAGCAGCCAAGAAGGACTAAGCACAGATACGCAGTATTTT.

CDR3 residues: CASSLESRDYEQYF. The CDR3 DNA follows: TGCGCCAGCAGCTTGGAATCCAGGGACTACGAGCAGTACTTC. This chain links TRBV5-1 with TRBJ2-7, with D possibly matching TRBD1 (5 bases). CDR3 size: 14 residues. Germline loops: CDR1 SGHRS, CDR2 YFSETQ. V lost 0 bases and J lost 3, with 10 bases in between.

This chain uses TRBV7-8 with TRBJ2-7, with TRBD2 matching 11 bases. Germline V gene sequence: CDR1 SGHVS, CDR2 FQNEAQ. The V and J ends lost 5 bases and 2 bases, in that order; junction bases with no gene match: 5. The CDR3 consists of 15 residues. This chain's CDR3 is CASSPGTSGAYEQYF. For the CDR3, the DNA is TGTGCCAGCAGCCCGGGGACTAGCGGAGCCTACGAGCAGTACTTC.

The rearrangement uses TRBV7-3 and TRBJ2-1, with TRBD2 identical over 7 bases. Germline CDR1 reads SGHTA; CDR2 reads FQGTGA. The length of the CDR3 is 15 residues. After removal of 1 base from V and 3 bases from J, the junction contained 3 bases not matched to a gene. Here the CDR3 reads CASSLSGSGYNEQFF. As DNA, the CDR3 is TGTGCCAGCAGCTTAAGCGGGAGCGGCTACAATGAGCAGTTCTTC.

V usage is TRBV29-1 and J usage is TRBJ2-1; D possibly corresponds to TRBD1 (6 bases). Germline CDR1 reads SQVTM; CDR2 reads ANQGSEA. Trimming took 1 base from V and 8 from J, leaving 12 bases between them. CDR3 length: 13 residues. The CDR3 DNA is TGCAGCGTTGAAGTAAGTTCAGGGGATGAGCAGTTCTTC. Its translation: CSVEVSSGDEQFF.

The chain employs TRBV11-1 and TRBJ2-1; no definite D call. The V gene lost 0 bases and the J gene lost 8 bases, with 14 bases spanning the gap. The V gene's germline CDR1 is SGHAT and CDR2 FQDESV (reference sequence). The CDR3 totals 15 residues. The CDR3 DNA reads as TGTGCCAGCAGCTTAGCGTCGGGTGGCGTCTATGAGCAGTTCTTC. Protein sequence: CASSLASGGVYEQFF.

V and J are TRBV18 and TRBJ1-1; 10 bases map to TRBD1. The CDR3 consists of 18 residues. Trimming removed 1 base from V and 7 bases from J; junction bases left unmatched: 15. CDR1 and CDR2 from the germline V gene are KGHSH and LQKENI. CDR3 residues: CASSPRVGYSGDRGEAFF. DNA for the CDR3: TGTGCCAGCTCACCACGGGTCGGGTATAGCGGGGACAGGGGTGAAGCTTTCTTT.

In this sample, this clone turned up once. The rearrangement joins TRBV5-4 to TRBJ2-5; 7 bases fit TRBD2. In germline, CDR1 is SGHNT, CDR2 YYREEE (reference sequence). Trimming at V came to 6 bases and at J to 5 bases, leaving 10 bases not matched to a gene. The CDR3 has 14 residues. The CDR3 DNA reads TGTGCCAGCACCCCTCGCGGGGGAGGGGAGACCCAGTACTTC. Its translation: CASTPRGGGETQYF.

This clone is deemed medium-sized. V usage is TRBV4-1 and J usage is TRBJ2-7; TRBD2 aligns across 10 bases. The CDR3 has 16 amino acids. Germline V gene sequence: CDR1 MGHRA, CDR2 YSYEKL. The ends lost 4 bases at V and 7 bases at J; junction bases unmatched: 13. The CDR3 sequence: CASSPQLTSGAGEQYF. The CDR3 DNA reads TGCGCCAGCAGCCCACAGCTTACTAGCGGGGCCGGAGAGCAGTACTTC.

V gene TRBV4-1 combines with J gene TRBJ2-3; 10 positions agree with TRBD2. This CDR3 region has 20 residues. Germline CDR1 is MGHRA and CDR2 is YSYEKL. The junction had 17 bases not matched to a gene; V was cut back by 2 bases and J by 3 bases. Here the CDR3 DNA reads TGCGCCAGCAGCCAAATGCCAGCGGGGGGGTACGGGCGAGCGACAGATACGCAGTATTTT. Amino acid sequence: CASSQMPAGGYGRATDTQYF.

The V gene is TRBV7-2, the J gene TRBJ2-2; no clear D. The length of the CDR3 is 14 residues. Germline V gives CDR1 SGHTA, CDR2 FQGNSA. The V end was cut by 1 base, the J end by 7 bases, with 10 bases between. Here the CDR3 reads CASSLGQVGGELFF. CDR3 nucleotide sequence: TGTGCCAGCAGCTTAGGGCAGGTGGGCGGGGAGCTGTTTTTT.

The V call is TRBV19, the J call TRBJ1-2; D is perhaps TRBD1 (6 bases). The V end was cut by 4 bases, the J end by 7 bases, with 10 bases between. This CDR3 is 12 amino acids long. Germline lookup yields CDR1 LNHDA and CDR2 SQIVND (reference sequence). The CDR3 region is CASSRLQGGYTF. CDR3 coding DNA: TGTGCCAGTAGTAGATTACAGGGTGGCTACACCTTC.